The table lists the clone carrying this TCR beta chain with a few counts. At one end, the junction sequence differs from germline, possibly due to a read error. TCRdb processed the 5' RACE reads anew with MiXCR; each CDR3 protein has one entry. Of 200,000 to 250,000 distinct CDR3 sequences detected, about 3% appear once; the ten largest clones hold about 3.3%. This CDR3 is built from 12 residues. CDR1 is SGHVS and CDR2 is FQNEAQ in the germline V gene. The sample is drawn from a study of T cells after yellow fever vaccination. V is TRBV7-8 and J is TRBJ2-1; D is unresolved. The source of this sequence is a young man who received the YFV17D yellow fever vaccine. The sequences come from CD4+ T cells sorted from PBMCs, collected 10 days after the yellow fever booster vaccination. In DNA form, the CDR3 reads TGTGCCAGCAGCTTAGCTAAGCGCCGCGCCATCTTC. This translates into CASSLAKRRAIF.